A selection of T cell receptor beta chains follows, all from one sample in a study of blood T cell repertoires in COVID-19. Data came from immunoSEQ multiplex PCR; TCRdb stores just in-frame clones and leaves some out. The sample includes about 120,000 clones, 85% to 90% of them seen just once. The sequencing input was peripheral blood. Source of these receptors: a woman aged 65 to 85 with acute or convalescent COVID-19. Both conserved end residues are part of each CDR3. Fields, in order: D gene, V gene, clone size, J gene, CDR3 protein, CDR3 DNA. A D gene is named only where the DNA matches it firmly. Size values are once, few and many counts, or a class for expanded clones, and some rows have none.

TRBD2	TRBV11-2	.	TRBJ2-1	CASSPTSGGGYNEQFF	TGTGCCAGCAGCCCTACTAGCGGGGGGGGCTACAATGAGCAGTTCTTC
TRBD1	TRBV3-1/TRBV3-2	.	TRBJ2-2	CASSHHDRGTGELFF	TGTGCCAGCAGCCACCACGACAGGGGAACCGGGGAGCTGTTTTTT
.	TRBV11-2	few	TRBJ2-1	CASSLDRRRGEQFF	TGTGCCAGCAGCTTAGATAGAAGGAGAGGCGAGCAGTTCTTC
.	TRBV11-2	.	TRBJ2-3	CASSPQRGYTDTQYF	TGTGCCAGCAGCCCTCAACGGGGGTACACAGATACGCAGTATTTT
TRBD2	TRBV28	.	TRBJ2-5	CASSPKLAGSETQYF	TGTGCCAGCAGTCCTAAACTAGCGGGGTCAGAGACCCAGTACTTC
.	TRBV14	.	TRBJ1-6	CASSQGAGYNSPLHF	TGTGCCAGCAGCCAAGGGGCAGGATATAATTCACCCCTCCACTTT
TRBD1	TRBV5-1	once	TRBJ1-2	CASSLGDRANYGYTF	TGCGCCAGCAGCTTGGGGGACAGGGCTAACTATGGCTACACCTTC
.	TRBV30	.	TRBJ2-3	CAWSLAGTSTDTQYF	TGTGCCTGGAGCCTAGCAGGTACTAGCACAGATACGCAGTATTTT
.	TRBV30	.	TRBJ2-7	CASTGAYEQYF	TGTGCCTCGACAGGAGCCTACGAGCAGTACTTC
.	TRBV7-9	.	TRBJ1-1	CASSFTGGGTEAFF	TGTGCCAGCAGCTTCACGGGAGGGGGCACTGAAGCTTTCTTT
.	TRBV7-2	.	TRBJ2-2	CASSLAVGVGAGELFF	TGTGCCAGCAGCTTAGCGGTTGGGGTAGGGGCCGGGGAGCTGTTTTTT
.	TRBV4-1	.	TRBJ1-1	CASSQAEGTKAFF	TGCGCCAGCAGCCAAGCGGAGGGAACCAAAGCTTTCTTT
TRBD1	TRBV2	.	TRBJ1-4	CASSRTGGKSNEKLFF	TGTGCCAGCAGTCGGACAGGGGGCAAATCTAATGAAAAACTGTTTTTT
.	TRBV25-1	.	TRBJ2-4	CASSVPGGNIQYF	TGTGCCAGCAGTGTTCCCGGGGGAAACATTCAGTACTTC
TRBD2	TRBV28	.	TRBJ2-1	CASSPSGLAGMFLYSSYNEQFF	TGTGCCAGCAGTCCCTCGGGACTAGCGGGGATGTTCCTTTATAGCTCCTACAATGAGCAGTTCTTC
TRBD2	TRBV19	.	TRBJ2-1	CASRKKGTSGGSYNEQFF	TGTGCCAGTAGAAAAAAGGGGACTAGCGGGGGTTCATACAATGAGCAGTTCTTC
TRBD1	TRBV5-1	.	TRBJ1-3	CASSRVQGADTIYF	TGCGCCAGCAGCAGAGTACAGGGGGCCGACACCATATATTTT
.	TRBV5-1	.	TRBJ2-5	CASSLRGTIQETQYF	TGCGCCAGCAGTCTTCGCGGAACCATTCAAGAGACCCAGTACTTC
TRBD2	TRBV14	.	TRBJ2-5	CASSQGTSGTLQETQYF	TGTGCCAGCAGCCAAGGGACTAGCGGGACACTCCAAGAGACCCAGTACTTC
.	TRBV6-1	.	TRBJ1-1	CASSEASTTEAFF	TGTGCCAGCAGTGAAGCTTCGACAACCGAAGCTTTCTTT
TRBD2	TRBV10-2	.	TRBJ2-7	CASSESFPAGASYEQYF	TGCGCCAGCAGTGAGTCTTTCCCAGCGGGAGCTTCTTACGAGCAGTACTTC
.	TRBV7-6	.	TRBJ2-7	CASSALSHYEQYF	TGTGCCAGCAGCGCCCTAAGTCACTACGAGCAGTACTTC
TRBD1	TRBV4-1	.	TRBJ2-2	CASSPGTGVNTGELFF	TGCGCCAGCAGCCCTGGGACAGGGGTTAACACCGGGGAGCTGTTTTTT
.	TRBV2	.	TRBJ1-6	CASNTDSSYNSPLHF	TGTGCCAGCAATACCGACAGCTCCTATAATTCACCCCTCCACTTT
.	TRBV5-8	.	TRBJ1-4	CASSLMGGWEKLFF	TGTGCCAGCAGCTTGATGGGAGGTTGGGAAAAACTGTTTTTT
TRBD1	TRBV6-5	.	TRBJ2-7	CASSYRTGYEQYF	TGTGCCAGCAGTTACAGGACAGGCTACGAGCAGTACTTC
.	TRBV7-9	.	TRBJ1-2	CASSSDSYGYTF	TGTGCCAGCAGTTCAGATTCCTATGGCTACACCTTC
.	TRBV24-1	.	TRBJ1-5	CATSDSGGKYQPQHF	TGTGCCACCAGTGATTCCGGGGGGAAATATCAGCCCCAGCATTTT
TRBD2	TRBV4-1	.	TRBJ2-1	CASSPRLAGGNEQFF	TGCGCCAGCAGCCCGCGACTAGCGGGGGGGAATGAGCAGTTCTTC
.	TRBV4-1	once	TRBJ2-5	CASSQYTTGGAETQYF	TGCGCCAGCAGCCAATACACCACAGGGGGGGCAGAGACCCAGTACTTC
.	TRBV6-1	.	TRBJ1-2	CASSESGGIGYTF	TGTGCCAGCAGTGAAAGTGGGGGCATTGGCTACACCTTC
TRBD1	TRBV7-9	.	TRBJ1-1	CASSQGQGANTEAFF	TGTGCCAGCAGCCAAGGACAGGGGGCGAACACTGAAGCTTTCTTT
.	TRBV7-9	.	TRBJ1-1	CASGGYTEAFF	TGTGCAAGTGGGGGGTACACTGAAGCTTTCTTT
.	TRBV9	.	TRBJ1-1	CASSFGQNTEAFF	TGTGCCAGCAGCTTCGGACAGAACACTGAAGCTTTCTTT
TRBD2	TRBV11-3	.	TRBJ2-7	CASSASGGAGEQYF	TGTGCCAGCAGCGCGAGCGGGGGGGCGGGCGAGCAGTACTTC
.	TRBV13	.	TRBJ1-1	CASPEGTEAFF	TGTGCCAGCCCTGAGGGCACTGAAGCTTTCTTT
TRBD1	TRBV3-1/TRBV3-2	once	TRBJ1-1	CAGSKGGGGGWTEAFF	TGTGCCGGCAGCAAAGGTGGAGGGGGCGGGTGGACTGAAGCTTTCTTT
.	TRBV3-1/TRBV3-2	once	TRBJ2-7	CASSQPPLYEQYF	TGTGCCAGCAGCCAACCTCCCCTCTACGAGCAGTACTTC
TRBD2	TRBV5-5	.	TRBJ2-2	CASSRGTSDTGELFF	TGTGCCAGCAGCCGCGGGACTAGCGACACCGGGGAGCTGTTTTTT
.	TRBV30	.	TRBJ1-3	CAWSRGSGNTIYF	TGTGCCTGGAGTCGGGGGTCTGGAAACACCATATATTTT
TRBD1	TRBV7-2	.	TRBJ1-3	CASSSPTGAGNTIYF	TGTGCCAGCAGCTCCCCGACAGGGGCCGGAAACACCATATATTTT
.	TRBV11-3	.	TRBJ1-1	CASRWGDTEAFF	TGTGCCAGCCGTTGGGGCGACACTGAAGCTTTCTTT
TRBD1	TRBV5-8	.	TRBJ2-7	CASTLPGQGYEQYF	TGTGCCAGCACCCTGCCGGGACAGGGATACGAGCAGTACTTC
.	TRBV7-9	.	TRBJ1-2	CASSFGVYGYTF	TGTGCCAGCAGCTTTGGAGTCTATGGCTACACCTTC
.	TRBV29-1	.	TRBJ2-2	CSVADRNTGELFF	TGCAGCGTCGCCGACAGGAACACCGGGGAGCTGTTTTTT
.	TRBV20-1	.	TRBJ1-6	CSASGVSGPGTLHSPLHF	TGCAGTGCTAGTGGTGTCTCGGGACCCGGGACACTTCATTCACCCCTCCACTTT
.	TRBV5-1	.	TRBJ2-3	CASSLVGGSTDTQYF	TGCGCCAGCAGCTTGGTCGGCGGCAGCACAGATACGCAGTATTTT
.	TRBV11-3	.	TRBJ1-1	CASSLMTWGLANTEAFF	TGTGCCAGCAGCTTAATGACGTGGGGGCTGGCCAACACTGAAGCTTTCTTT
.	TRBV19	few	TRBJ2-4	CASSPGDIQYF	TGTGCCAGTAGTCCGGGGGACATTCAGTACTTC
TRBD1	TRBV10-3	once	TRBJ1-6	CAISPVDRGLPENSPLHF	TGTGCCATCAGTCCAGTTGACAGGGGACTACCGGAAAATTCACCCCTCCACTTT
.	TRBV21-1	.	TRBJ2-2	CASRLMTESNTGELFF	TGTGCCAGCAGGTTAATGACAGAGTCGAACACCGGGGAGCTGTTTTTT
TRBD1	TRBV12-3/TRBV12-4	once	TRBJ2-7	CASNLQGTEQYF	TGTGCCAGCAACCTACAGGGGACCGAGCAGTACTTC
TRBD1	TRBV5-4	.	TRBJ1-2	CASSSTQGAGGYTF	TGTGCCAGCAGCTCGACCCAGGGGGCAGGGGGCTACACCTTC
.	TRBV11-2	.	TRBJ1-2	CASSLARGPQRGYGYTF	TGTGCCAGCAGCTTAGCCAGGGGACCACAGCGGGGCTATGGCTACACCTTC